The sequence of this TCR beta chain was determined in a study of blood T cell repertoires in COVID-19. On the study more broadly: From T cells, B-cell-depleted T cells, or PBMCs came the material, which was cDNA or gDNA.

Germline V gene data show CDR1 as LGHDT and CDR2 as YNNKEL (reference sequence). The CDR3 extends over 13 amino acids. V dropped 4 bases and J dropped 4 bases, with 7 bases sitting between them. Here immunoSEQ multiplex PCR was the method, and the copy in TCRdb shows in-frame clones only, minus some. The sample holds approximately 140,000 clones, around 80% seen once. Sequenced sample: peripheral blood. The origin of this receptor is a human donor in a cohort sampled during active COVID-19. This chain joins TRBV3-1 (or the pseudogene TRBV3-2) and TRBJ2-2; TRBD2 might be the D (5 bases). The CDR3: CASSRRGTGELFF. CDR3 bases: TGTGCCAGCAGCCGACGGGGCACCGGGGAGCTGTTTTTT.